This TCR beta chain originates from a study of regulatory T cells in long-lasting Graves disease. At the level of the study: Patients met the persistent Graves' disease definition after over 5 years of antithyroid drugs with positive TSH receptor antibodies. General observations from the study: Researchers reported studying only peripheral blood, not thyroid tissue. Newly diagnosed Graves' patients had higher TCR diversity than persistent ones.

Worth noting for this clonotype: The target antigen is unknown.

Time point defined: persistent/refractory GD, antithyroid drugs over 5 years with positive TRAb. Extracted PBMC RNA gave rise to the TCR library. In germline, CDR1 is LNHDA, CDR2 SQIVND (reference sequence). V shed 8 bases, J shed 4 bases, and the junction held 6 bases outside the gene matches. The CDR3 covers 15 residues. Arm-PCR of CDR3 regions with iRepertoire HTBI primers generated TCR beta libraries. TCRdb re-derived calls from the multiplex PCR reads in MiXCR, one entry per CDR3 protein. In the table there are over 300,000 distinct CDR3 sequences, roughly a fifth of which are singletons. The gene calls are TRBV19 and TRBJ2-7, with TRBD2 matching over 15 bases. Sample: peripheral blood mononuclear cells (PBMCs), taken when the disease was refractory, from a patient treated with antithyroid drugs. The source is a female donor with Graves disease. The CDR3 protein is CASGTSGGPAYEQYF. As DNA, the CDR3 is TGTGCCAGTGGGACTAGCGGGGGGCCAGCATACGAGCAGTACTTC.